What follows is one TCR beta chain and its context. This specimen belongs to a study of T cell responses to AZD1222 COVID-19 vaccine. Sequenced by immunoSEQ multiplex PCR; TCRdb stores in-frame clones only, minus some. This sample has under 300,000 clones, with roughly 93% found just once. CDR3 size: 13 residues. The germline V and J ends were trimmed by 2 bases and 5 bases, with 10 bases remaining between them. CDR1 MDHEN and CDR2 SYDVKM come from the germline V gene. The receptor was derived from an adult in good health. This sequence joins TRBV28 and TRBJ2-7; D is unclear. Here the sequenced sample was peripheral blood, taken on day 0 of AZD1222 vaccination. DNA of the CDR3: TGTGCCAGCAGTTTAAACGCGGCCCACGAGCAGTACTTC. Translating gives CASSLNAAHEQYF.